This record looks at one T cell receptor beta chain sequence and its context. Using immunoSEQ multiplex PCR, the repertoire was profiled, and TCRdb retains in-frame clones only, with some absent. This sample has fewer than 110,000 clones, with about 91% found just once. Looked up from germline, CDR1 is SGHAT and CDR2 is FQDESV (reference sequence). Trimming shortened V by 6 bases and J by 3 bases, and 15 bases separated the two germline ends. This CDR3 is 14 amino acids long. This entry comes from a study of T cell changes during pregnancy in multiple sclerosis. The chain combines TRBV11-1 with TRBJ2-7; D may be TRBD2 (6 bases). The receptor was isolated from a female donor with multiple sclerosis, enrolled in a pregnancy study. The sample consisted of peripheral blood, taken after pregnancy. CDR3 nucleotide sequence: TGTGCCAGCAGTGTGCAGGGAGGCGACTACGAGCAGTACTTC. It is translated as CASSVQGGDYEQYF. Drawing the rest from reference TRBV11-1 and TRBJ2-7, the complete variable domain is EAEVAQSPRYKITEKSQAVAFWCDPISGHATLYWYRQILGQGPELLVQFQDESVVDDSQLPKDRFSAERLKGVDSTLKIQPAELGDSAMYLCASSVQGGDYEQYFGPGTRLTVT.